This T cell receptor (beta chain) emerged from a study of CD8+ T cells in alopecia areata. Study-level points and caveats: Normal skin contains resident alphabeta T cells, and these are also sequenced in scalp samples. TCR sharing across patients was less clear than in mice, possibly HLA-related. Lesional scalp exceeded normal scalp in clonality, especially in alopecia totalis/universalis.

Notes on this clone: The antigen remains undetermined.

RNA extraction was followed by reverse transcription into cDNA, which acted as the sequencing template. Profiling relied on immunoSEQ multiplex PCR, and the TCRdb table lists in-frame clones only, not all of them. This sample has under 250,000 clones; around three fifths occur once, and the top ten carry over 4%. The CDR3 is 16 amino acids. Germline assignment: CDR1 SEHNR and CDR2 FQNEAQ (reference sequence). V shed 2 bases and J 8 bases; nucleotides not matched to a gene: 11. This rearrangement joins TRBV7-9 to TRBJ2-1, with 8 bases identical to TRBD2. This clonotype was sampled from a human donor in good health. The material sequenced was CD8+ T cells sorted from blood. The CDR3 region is CASSLSSGSTTDEQFF. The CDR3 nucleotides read TGTGCCAGCAGCTTATCTAGCGGGTCGACGACTGATGAGCAGTTCTTC.